These 16 T cell receptor beta chains came from one sample sequenced in a study of blood T cell repertoires in COVID-19. Assay: immunoSEQ multiplex PCR; the TCRdb copy retains only in-frame clones and omits some. Of under 95,000 clones in the sample, approximately 80% were seen once. What was sequenced was peripheral blood. The source of these receptors is a man aged 50 to 60 with acute or convalescent COVID-19.

The table lists this clone with a count of one. The chain recombines TRBV28 with TRBJ1-3; D is unclear. CDR1 is MDHEN and CDR2 is SYDVKM in the germline V gene. V lost 6 bases and J 0 bases, leaving 12 bases between the germline ends. The CDR3 contains 15 residues. The CDR3 sequence is CASSRTENSGNTIYF. In nucleotides, the CDR3 is TGTGCCAGCAGCCGTACAGAAAACTCTGGAAACACCATATATTTT.

The chain has TRBV7-3 and TRBJ1-2, with 9 nucleotides matching TRBD1. V shed 4 bases and J 8 bases; nucleotides not matched to a gene: 5. The CDR3 runs to 13 residues. The germline V gene encodes CDR1 SGHTA and CDR2 FQGTGA. The CDR3, as DNA: TGTGCCAGCAGCTCGGACAGGGGTGACGGCTACACCTTC. Translated, it gives CASSSDRGDGYTF.

The chain links TRBV9 to TRBJ1-3; the D is unclear. Trimming cost V 2 bases and J 4 bases, with 7 bases left between them. The CDR3 extends over 13 amino acids. CDR1 and CDR2 from the germline V gene are SGDLS and YYNGEE. DNA for the CDR3: TGTGCCAGCAGCGTTTCCTTGGGAAACACCATATATTTT. Protein: CASSVSLGNTIYF.

V usage is TRBV28 and J usage is TRBJ2-7, with 8 nucleotides matching TRBD2. The CDR3 extends over 15 amino acids. Per germline, CDR1 MDHEN and CDR2 SYDVKM. V was pared by 4 bases and J by 2 bases, with 7 bases of the junction left unmatched. CDR3 region: CASSSLSSGTYEQYF. The CDR3 DNA reads as TGTGCCAGCAGTTCCCTTAGTAGCGGGACCTACGAGCAGTACTTC.

The chain employs TRBV18 and TRBJ1-2; 8 positions match TRBD1. V dropped 4 bases and J dropped 5; count of bases not matched to a gene: 12. This CDR3 is 16 amino acids long. CDR1 and CDR2 from the germline V gene are KGHSH and LQKENI. This CDR3 reads CASSLSTRGLGYGYTF. Written as DNA, the CDR3 is TGTGCCAGCTCACTATCCACCAGGGGGCTGGGGTATGGCTACACCTTC.

The V gene is TRBV29-1, the J gene TRBJ1-2; 12 bases map to TRBD1. CDR3 size: 14 residues. CDR1 is SQVTM and CDR2 is ANQGSEA in the germline V gene. The trim removed 7 bases at V and 7 bases at J, leaving 10 bases unmatched. The DNA of the CDR3 is TGCAGCGCATCCGGGACAGGGGGCACGGGTGGCTACACCTTC. Amino acids: CSASGTGGTGGYTF.

This chain connects TRBV10-2 to TRBJ2-5; D may be TRBD2 (6 bases). The CDR3 totals 10 residues. Germline V gene data show CDR1 as WSHSY and CDR2 as SAAADI. V lost 11 bases to trimming and J lost 5 bases, with 9 bases between them. This CDR3 reads CAARGETQYF. The CDR3 DNA is TGCGCCGCACGGGGGGAGACCCAGTACTTC.

The genes are TRBV5-6 and TRBJ2-3; possibly TRBD1 for D (5 bases). The V end lost 1 base, the J end lost 1 base, and 7 bases lay between the germline ends. This CDR3 is built from 14 residues. Germline V gene data show CDR1 as SGHDT and CDR2 as YYEEEE. The DNA for the CDR3 is TGTGCCAGCAGCTTGCAGGGTCGCACAGATACGCAGTATTTT. Its protein is CASSLQGRTDTQYF.

The V gene is TRBV5-1, the J gene TRBJ1-1; D not certain. The V gene's germline CDR1 is SGHRS and CDR2 YFSETQ. With 4 bases removed from V and 1 base from J, the gap between germline ends came to 14 bases. There are 15 residues in the CDR3. The CDR3 is CASSPRPEGNTEAFF. In DNA form, the CDR3 reads TGCGCCAGCAGCCCCCGCCCCGAGGGGAACACTGAAGCTTTCTTT.

V usage is TRBV4-1 and J usage is TRBJ1-3; no definite D call. The germline gives CDR1 MGHRA, CDR2 YSYEKL. V was shortened by 1 base and J by 3 bases, with 10 bases between the two germline ends. The CDR3 has 15 residues. The CDR3 is CASSQAAGLGNTIYF. The CDR3 DNA reads as TGCGCCAGCAGCCAAGCTGCGGGCCTTGGAAACACCATATATTTT.

CDR3: CASSVHRASTDTQYF. Written as DNA, the CDR3 is TGTGCCAGCAGTGTCCACAGGGCTAGCACAGATACGCAGTATTTT. This chain links TRBV25-1 with TRBJ2-3, with D possibly being TRBD1 (6 bases). CDR3 size: 15 residues. Germline CDR1 and CDR2: MGHDK and SYGVNS. Trimming shortened V by 4 bases and J by 0 bases, and 11 bases separated the two germline ends. The full variable domain, rest sourced from reference TRBV25-1 and TRBJ2-3, is EADIYQTPRYLVIGTGKKITLECSQTMGHDKMYWYQQDPGMELHLIHYSYGVNSTEKGDLSSESTVSRIRTEHFPLTLESARPSHTSQYLCASSVHRASTDTQYFGPGTRLTVL.

The CDR3 coding sequence is TGTGCCAGCAGTCCGTGGAGGGTTGAAAAACTGTTTTTT. Amino acid sequence: CASSPWRVEKLFF. This chain connects TRBV6-5 to TRBJ1-4; D is unresolved. Trimming stripped 5 bases from V and 7 bases from J, with 11 bases between. The CDR3 totals 13 residues. The V gene's germline CDR1 is MNHEY and CDR2 SVGAGI.

This sequence joins TRBV15 and TRBJ1-5; D ambiguous. Germline CDR1 and CDR2: LNHNV and YYDKDF (reference sequence). This CDR3 spans 16 amino acids. The V end was cut by 0 bases, the J end by 1 base, with 10 bases between. The CDR3: CATSRDRERSNQPQHF. CDR3 nucleotides: TGTGCCACCAGCAGAGATCGGGAGAGGAGCAATCAGCCCCAGCATTTT.

The chain links TRBV7-2 to TRBJ2-3; D is undetermined. The CDR3 extends over 12 amino acids. Deletions cut 5 bases from V and 3 bases from J, with 6 bases between. Looked up from germline, CDR1 is SGHTA and CDR2 is FQGNSA. DNA for the CDR3: TGTGCCAGCAGCCCTAGTACAGATACGCAGTATTTT. Protein: CASSPSTDTQYF.

This clone was observed a single time. This chain joins TRBV6-2 or TRBV6-3 and TRBJ2-1, with D maybe TRBD1 (5 bases). The V and J ends lost 6 bases and 6 bases respectively, with 18 bases between them. Germline lookup yields CDR1 MNHEY and CDR2 SVGEGT. This CDR3 has 15 residues. In nucleotides, the CDR3 is TGTGCCAGCAGCCCTGGCAGGGCAATTGTCAATGAGCAGTTCTTC. Its protein is CASSPGRAIVNEQFF.

V usage is TRBV7-2 and J usage is TRBJ2-7, with 11 bases aligning to TRBD2. Germline CDR1 reads SGHTA; CDR2 reads FQGNSA. The trim removed 1 base at V and 3 bases at J, leaving 2 bases unmatched. This CDR3 has 15 amino acids. The CDR3 nucleotides read TGTGCCAGCAGCTTAGAAACTAGCGGGAGCTACGAGCAGTACTTC. This codes for CASSLETSGSYEQYF.